This TCR beta chain derives from a study of PD-1 blockade in classical Hodgkin lymphoma. As for time point: cycle 4 day 1 (C4D1), after five to seven weeks of nivolumab. Each patient experienced a relapse that followed autologous stem cell transplantation, and brentuximab vedotin exposure varied. Trimming removed 0 bases from V and 10 bases from J, with 9 bases in between. In germline, CDR1 is MGHDK, CDR2 SYGVNS. This CDR3 has 13 residues. The assay was immunoSEQ multiplex PCR, and TCRdb's table has in-frame clones only and misses some. This sample yields around 60,000 clones, of which around nine tenths are seen a single time; approximately 8.4% belongs to the top ten.

The chain recombines TRBV25-1 with TRBJ1-4; D uncertain. This clonotype originated in a human donor with classical Hodgkin lymphoma. The source was peripheral blood mononuclear cells (PBMCs), collected before the fourth cycle of nivolumab. CDR3 region: CASSEYKASKLFF. The CDR3 DNA follows: TGTGCCAGCAGTGAATATAAGGCCTCAAAACTGTTTTTT.